This T cell receptor beta chain is from a study of cytomegalovirus exposure and HLA in healthy donors. This clone was seen more than once but under ten times. As yet, its antigen is unknown. Points from the study as a whole: The presence/absence work took it that sequencing depth was about the same across donors. TCR beta sequences reportedly predicted the HLA-A and HLA-B alleles of most subjects accurately.

PCR employed 60 Vbeta and 13 Jbeta primers. Assay used: immunoSEQ multiplex PCR; TCRdb lists only in-frame clones, some missing. Among 75,000 to 100,000 clones listed, under 85% were seen once. The sequenced material came from PBMCs. The receptor was derived from a female donor in good health and CMV-seropositive.

The CDR3 region has the DNA TGTGCCAGCAGCTTATTTGGGCAGGTTAACACCGGGGAGCTGTTTTTT. It specifies CASSLFGQVNTGELFF. The chain carries TRBV7-8 and TRBJ2-2, with D hard to call. Germline V CDR1 and CDR2: SGHVS, FQNEAQ. The CDR3 sequence is 16 residues long. The ends were cut back, 2 bases at V and 2 bases at J, with 12 bases in the middle.